The clone carrying this TCR beta chain was seen only a few times. These data belong to a study of CD8+CD57+ T cells in acquired aplastic anemia. Both TCR beta VDJ combination and CDR3 sequence profiling were carried out. Genomic DNA was the template for this profiling. TCRdb reanalysed the reads using MiXCR and keeps one entry per CDR3 protein. The sample lists some 150,000 distinct CDR3 sequences, about 50% occurring once. Patients chosen for sequencing had shown CD8+CD57+ cell expansion by flow cytometry. V lost 4 bases, J lost 10 bases, and 18 bases lay in between. This CDR3 comprises 15 residues. Germline assignment: CDR1 SGHRS and CDR2 YFSETQ.

The V gene is TRBV5-1, the J gene TRBJ1-6; tentatively, D is TRBD1 (6 bases). Material for sequencing was sorted CD4+, CD8+, or CD8+CD57+ T cells (not recorded which) from PBMCs. This clonotype was sampled from a human donor with aplastic anemia. CDR3 protein: CASSQLQGLGSPLHF. The CDR3, as DNA: TGCGCCAGCAGCCAACTACAGGGTTTGGGGTCACCCCTCCACTTT. Supplemented by reference TRBV5-1 and TRBJ1-6, the full variable domain reads KAGVTQTPRYLIKTRGQQVTLSCSPISGHRSVSWYQQTPGQGLQFLFEYFSETQRNKGNFPGRFSGRQFSNSRSEMNVSTLELGDSALYLCASSQLQGLGSPLHFGNGTRLTVT.